Each of the 12 T cell receptor beta chains below was sequenced from the same sample in a study of T cell responses to AZD1222 COVID-19 vaccine. Data came from immunoSEQ multiplex PCR; TCRdb stores just in-frame clones and leaves some out. The top ten hold around a quarter of the sample, which has 120,000 or so clones, 70% to 90% seen once. The source was peripheral blood, collected on day 0 of AZD1222 vaccination. The source of these receptors is an adult in good health.

The genes are TRBV11-2 and TRBJ1-1, with unresolved D. CDR1 and CDR2 from the germline V gene are SGHAT and FQNNGV. The V end lost 5 bases, the J end lost 0 bases, and 7 bases lay between the germline ends. This CDR3 has 13 amino acids. The CDR3 DNA reads as TGTGCCAGCAGCCCAGTTCTGAACACTGAAGCTTTCTTT. This sequence encodes CASSPVLNTEAFF.

J is TRBJ2-5 and V is TRBV10-3; perhaps D is TRBD1 or TRBD2 (5 bases each). This CDR3 is 16 amino acids long. The germline V gene has CDR1 ENHRY and CDR2 SYGVKD. V lost 4 bases and J lost 0, with 15 bases in between. CDR3 nucleotides: TGTGCCATCAGTGGGCAACCGGGACCCAACCAAGAGACCCAGTACTTC. Amino acids: CAISGQPGPNQETQYF.

The chain has TRBV7-9 and TRBJ1-1; 7 bases match TRBD1. The CDR3 has 14 amino acids. The germline gives CDR1 SEHNR, CDR2 FQNEAQ (reference sequence). The V segment lost 5 bases and the J segment 2 bases; nucleotides outside the gene matches: 5. The CDR3, as DNA: TGTGCCAGCAGCAGACAGGGACGAAACACTGAAGCTTTCTTT. Translation gives CASSRQGRNTEAFF.

The rearrangement uses TRBV14 and TRBJ2-3; perhaps TRBD2 as D (6 bases). Per the germline V gene, CDR1 is SGHDN and CDR2 is FVKESK. The germline V and J ends were trimmed by 0 bases and 0 bases, with 22 bases remaining between them. This CDR3 has 20 amino acids. The CDR3 DNA sequence: TGTGCCAGCAGCCAAGATGGTAGCGGAAGTGCCCCAAACAGCACAGATACGCAGTATTTT. Protein: CASSQDGSGSAPNSTDTQYF. Full variable domain (missing parts from reference TRBV14 and TRBJ2-3): EAGVTQFPSHSVIEKGQTVTLRCDPISGHDNLYWYRRVMGKEIKFLLHFVKESKQDESGMPNNRFLAERTGGTYSTLKVQPAELEDSGVYFCASSQDGSGSAPNSTDTQYFGPGTRLTVL.

The CDR3 nucleotides are TGTGCCAGTAGTATCTCTGGGACAGGGGTCGATACGCAGTATTTT. This codes for CASSISGTGVDTQYF. V is TRBV19 and J is TRBJ2-3; 10 nucleotides line up with TRBD1. The CDR3 covers 15 residues. V trimming: 3 bases; J trimming: 6 bases; junction bases outside the gene matches: 6. Germline CDR1 is LNHDA and CDR2 is SQIVND (reference sequence).

This rearrangement joins TRBV4-3 to TRBJ2-2; D unresolved. The CDR3 has 16 amino acids. CDR1 is LGHNA and CDR2 is YSLEER in the germline V gene. Trimming cost V 0 bases and J 4 bases, with 12 bases left between them. The CDR3 nucleotides read TGCGCCAGCAGCCAAGACCTCTACGAAGGCACCGGGGAGCTGTTTTTT. It specifies CASSQDLYEGTGELFF.

This chain connects TRBV3-1 (or the pseudogene TRBV3-2) to TRBJ2-7; D is unclear. The CDR3 is made up of 12 amino acids. Germline loops: CDR1 LGHDT, CDR2 YNNKEL (reference sequence). The V and J ends lost 0 bases and 12 bases respectively, with 12 bases between them. CDR3 coding DNA: TGTGCCAGCAGCCAAGAGTTCGGAAGCTCGTACTTC. This gives the protein CASSQEFGSSYF.

V is TRBV2 and J is TRBJ2-6; D gene ambiguous. The V end lost 7 bases, the J end lost 2 bases, and 6 bases lay between the germline ends. The CDR3 totals 13 residues. CDR1 is SNHLY and CDR2 is FYNNEI in the germline V gene. CDR3 sequence (DNA): TGTGCCAGCACCTTACCTGGGGCCAACGTCCTGACTTTC. It specifies CASTLPGANVLTF.

This clone was seen a single time. The chain recombines TRBV25-1 with TRBJ1-2; D uncertain. CDR1 and CDR2 (germline): MGHDK, SYGVNS. The CDR3 totals 14 residues. Trimming left V 5 bases short and J 8 bases short, with 18 bases between. The CDR3 DNA reads as TGTGCCAGCAGTAGCCCCGTAGGGCATGGCGGCTACACCTTC. Amino acid sequence: CASSSPVGHGGYTF.

CDR3 DNA: TGTGCCAGTAGTAGGACTAGCGGGATCTCTGGGGCCAACGTCCTGACTTTC. This gives the protein CASSRTSGISGANVLTF. The V gene is TRBV19, the J gene TRBJ2-6; 12 bases fit TRBD2. CDR1 is LNHDA, CDR2 SQIVND, per germline (reference sequence). The ends lost 4 bases at V and 0 bases at J; junction bases unmatched: 1. CDR3 length equals 17 residues.

This chain connects TRBV5-1 to TRBJ2-7, with D possibly TRBD2 on 7 matching bases. The CDR3 has 15 residues. Germline V lookup: CDR1 SGHRS, CDR2 YFSETQ. Trimming removed 4 bases at V and 1 base at J, with 15 bases between. The CDR3 coding sequence is TGCGCCAGCAGCCCAACGGGGGGACAATCCTACGAGCAGTACTTC. Its translation is CASSPTGGQSYEQYF.

This rearrangement joins TRBV9 to TRBJ1-5, with 9 bases that match TRBD1. The CDR3 has 14 amino acids. V shed 10 bases, J shed 4 bases, and the junction held 9 bases outside the gene matches. CDR1 is SGDLS and CDR2 is YYNGEE in the germline V gene. The CDR3 sequence is CAGTGSGGNQPQHF. DNA of the CDR3: TGTGCCGGGACAGGGTCGGGCGGGAATCAGCCCCAGCATTTT.